The 21 T cell receptor beta chains below come from one sample, sequenced in a study of early T cells in non-severe SARS-CoV-2 infection. From the 5' RACE reads, TCRdb called clonotypes with MiXCR, one entry per CDR3 protein. Seen here are more than 50,000 distinct CDR3 sequences, roughly 13% observed once, and the top ten hold more than 7.5%. Sequencing used whole blood. These TCRs come from an adult who was a healthcare worker with PCR-confirmed SARS-CoV-2 infection or an uninfected control (not recorded which).

This clonotype has only a few counts. J is TRBJ2-5 and V is TRBV5-5, with 7 nucleotides matching TRBD2. Germline V gives CDR1 SGHKS, CDR2 YYEKEE (reference sequence). This CDR3 is built from 15 residues. Trimming removed 6 bases from V and 4 bases from J; junction bases left unmatched: 12. The CDR3 coding sequence is TGTGCCAGCACCCTCAGGGACTACCTCTCAGAGACCCAGTACTTC. Amino acids: CASTLRDYLSETQYF.

The table lists this clonotype with many counts. The chain employs TRBV20-1 and TRBJ2-3, with 7 bases matching TRBD2. Per the germline V gene, CDR1 is DFQATT and CDR2 is SNEGSKA (reference sequence). V shed 5 bases, J shed 4 bases, and the junction held 9 bases outside the gene matches. The CDR3 loop spans 14 amino acids. The CDR3 reads CSARGTTGADTQYF. CDR3 nucleotide sequence: TGCAGTGCTCGAGGGACTACCGGGGCAGATACGCAGTATTTT.

This clonotype appeared a few times. This chain links TRBV7-3 with TRBJ2-1, with 8 bases that match TRBD2. CDR1 is SGHTA and CDR2 is FQGTGA in the germline V gene. With V trimmed by 1 base and J by 6 bases, 2 bases remained unmatched. CDR3 length: 14 amino acids. The CDR3 is CASSLSTSGNEQFF. The CDR3, as DNA: TGTGCCAGCAGCTTAAGTACTAGCGGCAATGAGCAGTTCTTC.

This clonotype was counted between two and nine times. The chain is built from TRBV13 and TRBJ2-4; no clear D. The CDR3 extends over 15 amino acids. Deletions cut 1 base from V and 2 bases from J, with 9 bases between. CDR1 PRHDT and CDR2 FYEKMQ come from the germline V gene (reference sequence). The CDR3 nucleotides are TGTGCCAGCAGCTTAGAGGTGGGAACCAAAAACATTCAGTACTTC. This encodes CASSLEVGTKNIQYF.

This clonotype was detected ten times or more. This chain connects TRBV7-9 to TRBJ2-1; either TRBD1 or TRBD2 may supply D (5 bases each). The CDR3 consists of 16 residues. Germline assignment: CDR1 SEHNR and CDR2 FQNEAQ (reference sequence). V lost 2 bases to trimming and J lost 4 bases, with 15 bases between them. The chain's CDR3 is CASSLFGGPSYNEQFF. The CDR3 nucleotides are TGTGCCAGCAGCTTATTTGGGGGACCATCATACAATGAGCAGTTCTTC.

CDR3 sequence (DNA): TGTGCCAGCAGCTTATGGGGACAGAACACCGGGGAGCTGTTTTTT. Protein sequence: CASSLWGQNTGELFF. This chain connects TRBV7-2 to TRBJ2-2, with D maybe TRBD1 (6 bases). Germline assignment: CDR1 SGHTA and CDR2 FQGNSA. CDR3 length equals 15 residues. With 2 bases removed from V and 1 base from J, the gap between germline ends came to 8 bases.

The sample holds many counts of this clonotype. V gene TRBV5-1 combines with J gene TRBJ1-2, with D perhaps matching TRBD1 (5 bases). V shed 2 bases and J shed 2 bases, with 13 bases lying between them. The germline gives CDR1 SGHRS, CDR2 YFSETQ. This CDR3 is 15 amino acids long. The DNA of the CDR3 is TGCGCCAGCAGCTTCACTGGGGACGTCAACTATGGCTACACCTTC. Translated: CASSFTGDVNYGYTF.

This clonotype was observed many times. The chain links TRBV20-1 to TRBJ2-3; the D is unclear. The germline CDR1 and CDR2 sequences are DFQATT and SNEGSKA (reference sequence). The CDR3 length is 12 residues. Trimming took 2 bases from V and 6 from J, leaving 9 bases between them. CDR3 in DNA: TGCAGTGCTAGACTCGGACCCGATACGCAGTATTTT. Translating gives CSARLGPDTQYF.

This clonotype occurred a few times. J is TRBJ2-1 and V is TRBV6-5, with 8 nucleotides matching TRBD1. V trimming: 0 bases; J trimming: 1 base; junction bases outside the gene matches: 8. CDR1 and CDR2 (germline): MNHEY, SVGAGI. The CDR3 has 18 amino acids. The CDR3 spells CASSYSRAGGMSYNEQFF. The CDR3 coding sequence is TGTGCCAGCAGTTACTCGCGGGCAGGGGGCATGTCCTACAATGAGCAGTTCTTC.

This clonotype was picked up a small number of times. J is TRBJ2-1 and V is TRBV27; 7 positions match TRBD2. V trimming: 5 bases; J trimming: 2 bases; junction bases outside the gene matches: 6. The germline V gene has CDR1 MNHEY and CDR2 SMNVEV (reference sequence). The CDR3 consists of 15 residues. The CDR3: CASSDVGGPYNEQFF. The CDR3 region has the DNA TGTGCCAGCAGTGACGTGGGAGGGCCCTACAATGAGCAGTTCTTC.

The table lists this clonotype with a few counts. The V call is TRBV6-1, the J call TRBJ2-7; D possibly uses TRBD1 or TRBD2 (6 bases each). Trimming took off 8 bases at V and 7 bases at J, with 18 bases between the two ends. Germline V gene lookup returns CDR1 MNHNS and CDR2 SASEGT. There are 13 residues in the CDR3. CDR3 residues: CASDDGGGWEQYF. For the CDR3, the DNA is TGTGCCAGCGATGATGGAGGGGGGTGGGAGCAGTACTTC.

This clonotype occurred many times. The chain is built from TRBV12-3 or TRBV12-4 and TRBJ2-7; TRBD2 agrees at 9 bases. Losses at the gene ends were 1 base for V and 6 bases for J; bases not matched to a gene: 4. The length of the CDR3 is 14 residues. CDR3 sequence: CASSLVAGASEQYF. The CDR3 DNA follows: TGTGCCAGCAGTTTAGTAGCGGGAGCGAGCGAGCAGTACTTC.

Only a few counts were recorded for this clonotype. The gene calls are TRBV7-2 and TRBJ1-3; weak D call: TRBD1 (5 bases). The CDR3 has 15 amino acids. Deletions cut 2 bases from V and 1 base from J, with 9 bases between. CDR1 SGHTA and CDR2 FQGNSA come from the germline V gene. The CDR3 DNA reads TGTGCCAGCAGCTTAACAGCAGGGTCTGGAAACACCATATATTTT. Translating gives CASSLTAGSGNTIYF.

J is TRBJ2-3 and V is TRBV7-9; D unclear. Deletions cut 7 bases from V and 5 bases from J, with 10 bases between. This CDR3 has 12 amino acids. Germline V gene lookup returns CDR1 SEHNR and CDR2 FQNEAQ (reference sequence). The CDR3 region has the DNA TGTGCCAGCACTCCACAGTTAGATACGCAGTATTTT. It codes for CASTPQLDTQYF.

In this sample, this clonotype turned up many times. The J gene is TRBJ1-6, the V gene TRBV6-1; D call uncertain. CDR3 length equals 13 residues. Germline CDR1 is MNHNS and CDR2 is SASEGT. The V end lost 1 base, the J end lost 9 bases, and 7 bases lay between the germline ends. The CDR3 DNA follows: TGTGCCAGCAGTGAAGAGAGTGTTTCACCCCTCCACTTT. As protein: CASSEESVSPLHF.

This clonotype has a handful of counts. The rearrangement uses TRBV11-2 and TRBJ1-2; D is ambiguous. The ends were cut back, 6 bases at V and 8 bases at J, with 13 bases in the middle. This CDR3 is 12 amino acids long. Germline CDR1 SGHAT, CDR2 FQNNGV. The CDR3 is CASRPSVGGYTF. DNA for the CDR3: TGTGCCAGCAGACCATCCGTCGGAGGCTACACCTTC.

There are many counts of this clonotype. V usage is TRBV18 and J usage is TRBJ2-5, with 10 bases lining up with TRBD1. Germline loops: CDR1 KGHSH, CDR2 LQKENI. J lost 5 bases, V lost 8 bases, and 8 bases had no gene match. The CDR3 is 14 amino acids. The CDR3 coding sequence is TGTGCCAGCCGGGAGACAGGGGGCGGCGAGACCCAGTACTTC. Amino acids: CASRETGGGETQYF.

This clonotype was counted ten times or more. The V gene is TRBV6-2 or TRBV6-3, the J gene TRBJ2-3, with 8 bases matching TRBD2. Germline lookup yields CDR1 MNHEY and CDR2 SVGEGT. CDR3 length equals 18 residues. The trim removed 1 base at V and 0 bases at J, leaving 9 bases unmatched. Written as DNA, the CDR3 is TGTGCCAGCAGTTACTACCCCGGCCTAGCGGGCAGCACAGATACGCAGTATTTT. Protein product: CASSYYPGLAGSTDTQYF.

This clonotype was seen many times. The gene calls are TRBV5-8 and TRBJ2-7; the D gene is possibly TRBD2 (6 bases). The germline V gene has CDR1 SGHTS and CDR2 YDEGEE. There are 14 residues in the CDR3. The V gene lost 5 bases and the J gene lost 3 bases, with 15 bases spanning the gap. The DNA for the CDR3 is TGTGCCAGCAGGCCTCGGCCCGGGGGCTACGAGCAGTACTTC. This codes for CASRPRPGGYEQYF.

This clonotype was picked up a small number of times. The J gene is TRBJ2-1, the V gene TRBV21-1. TRBV21-1 is a documented pseudogene. This CDR3 is built from 15 residues. CDR3 bases: TGTGCCAGCAGCAACTGGGAGAGCTCCTACAATGAGCAGTTCTTC. Encoded protein: CASSNWESSYNEQFF.

Many counts were recorded for this clonotype. The chain links TRBV29-1 to TRBJ1-4; D gene ambiguous. Germline CDR1 and CDR2: SQVTM and ANQGSEA. Deletions cut 3 bases from V and 1 base from J, with 6 bases between. CDR3 length: 13 residues. The CDR3 DNA follows: TGCAGCGTTGAGGGAGGAACTAATGAAAAACTGTTTTTT. Translated: CSVEGGTNEKLFF.